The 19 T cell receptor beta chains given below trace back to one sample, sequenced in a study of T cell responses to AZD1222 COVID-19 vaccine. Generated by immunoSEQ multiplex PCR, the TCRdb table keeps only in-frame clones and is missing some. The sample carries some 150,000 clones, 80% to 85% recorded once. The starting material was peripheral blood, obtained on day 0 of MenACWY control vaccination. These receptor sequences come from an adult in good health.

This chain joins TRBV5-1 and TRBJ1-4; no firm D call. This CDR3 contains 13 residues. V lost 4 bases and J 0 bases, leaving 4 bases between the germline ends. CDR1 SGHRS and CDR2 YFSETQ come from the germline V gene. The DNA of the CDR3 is TGCGCCAGCAGCGGGACAACTAATGAAAAACTGTTTTTT. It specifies CASSGTTNEKLFF.

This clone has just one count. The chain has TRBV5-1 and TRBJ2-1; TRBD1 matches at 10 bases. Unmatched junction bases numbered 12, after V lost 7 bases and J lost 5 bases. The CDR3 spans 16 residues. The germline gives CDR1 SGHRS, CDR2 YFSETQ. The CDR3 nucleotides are TGCGCCAGCCGTCCGACCGGGACAGGGGTAGACAATGAGCAGTTCTTC. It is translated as CASRPTGTGVDNEQFF. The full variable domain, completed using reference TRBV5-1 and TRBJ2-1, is KAGVTQTPRYLIKTRGQQVTLSCSPISGHRSVSWYQQTPGQGLQFLFEYFSETQRNKGNFPGRFSGRQFSNSRSEMNVSTLELGDSALYLCASRPTGTGVDNEQFFGPGTRLTVL.

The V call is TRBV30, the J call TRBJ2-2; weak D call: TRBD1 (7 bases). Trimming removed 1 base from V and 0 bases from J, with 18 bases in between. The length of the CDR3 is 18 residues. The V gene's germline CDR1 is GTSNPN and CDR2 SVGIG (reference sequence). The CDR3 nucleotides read TGTGCCTGGAGTGAGCTCGGCGGCGGGACAGCGAACACCGGGGAGCTGTTTTTT. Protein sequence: CAWSELGGGTANTGELFF.

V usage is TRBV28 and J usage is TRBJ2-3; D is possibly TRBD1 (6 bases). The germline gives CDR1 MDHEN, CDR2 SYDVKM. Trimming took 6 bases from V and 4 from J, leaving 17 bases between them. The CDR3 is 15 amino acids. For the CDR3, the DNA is TGTGCCAGCAGGCAACTGGACAGATCCCCAGATACGCAGTATTTT. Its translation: CASRQLDRSPDTQYF.

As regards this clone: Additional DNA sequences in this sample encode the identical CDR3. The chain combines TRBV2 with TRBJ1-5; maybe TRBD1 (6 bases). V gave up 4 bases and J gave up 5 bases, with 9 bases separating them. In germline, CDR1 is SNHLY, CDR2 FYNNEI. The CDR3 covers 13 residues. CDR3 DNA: TGTGCCAGCAGTGGAACAGGGTATCAGCCCCAGCATTTT. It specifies CASSGTGYQPQHF.

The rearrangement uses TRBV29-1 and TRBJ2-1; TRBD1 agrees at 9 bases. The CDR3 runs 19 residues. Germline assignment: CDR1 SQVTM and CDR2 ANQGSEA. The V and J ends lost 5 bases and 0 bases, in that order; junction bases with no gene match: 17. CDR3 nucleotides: TGCAGCGTTCAAAAGGGGACAGGGATTCGCTCTAGCTCCTACAATGAGCAGTTCTTC. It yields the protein CSVQKGTGIRSSSYNEQFF.

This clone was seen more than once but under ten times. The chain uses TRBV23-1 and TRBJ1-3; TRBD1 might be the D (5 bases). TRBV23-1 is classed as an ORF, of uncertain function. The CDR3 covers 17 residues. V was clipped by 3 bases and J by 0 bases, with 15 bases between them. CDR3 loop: CASSHTPGPSSGNTIYF. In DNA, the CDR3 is TGCGCCAGCAGTCACACACCGGGACCGTCCTCTGGAAACACCATATATTTT.

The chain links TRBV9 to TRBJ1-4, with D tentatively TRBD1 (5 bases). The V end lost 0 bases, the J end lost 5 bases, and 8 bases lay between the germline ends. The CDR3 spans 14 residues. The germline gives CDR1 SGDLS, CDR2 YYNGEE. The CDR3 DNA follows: TGTGCCAGCAGCGTAGAGGGGAGGAATGAAAAACTGTTTTTT. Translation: CASSVEGRNEKLFF.

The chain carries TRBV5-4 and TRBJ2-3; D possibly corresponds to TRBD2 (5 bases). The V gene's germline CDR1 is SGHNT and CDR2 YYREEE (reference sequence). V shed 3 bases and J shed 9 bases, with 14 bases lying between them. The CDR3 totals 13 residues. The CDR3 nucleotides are TGTGCCAGCAGCTCCCCGGGGAACCAAACGCAGTATTTT. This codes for CASSSPGNQTQYF. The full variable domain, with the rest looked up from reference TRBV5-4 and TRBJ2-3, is ETGVTQSPTHLIKTRGQQVTLRCSSQSGHNTVSWYQQALGQGPQFIFQYYREEENGRGNFPPRFSGLQFPNYSSELNVNALELDDSALYLCASSSPGNQTQYFGPGTRLTVL.

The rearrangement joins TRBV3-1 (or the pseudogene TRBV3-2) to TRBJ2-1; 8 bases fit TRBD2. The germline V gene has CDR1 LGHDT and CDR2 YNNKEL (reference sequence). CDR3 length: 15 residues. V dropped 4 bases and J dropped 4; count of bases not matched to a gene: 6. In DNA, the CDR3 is TGTGCCAGCAGCCCAATGGGCGGGGGGTACAATGAGCAGTTCTTC. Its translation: CASSPMGGGYNEQFF.

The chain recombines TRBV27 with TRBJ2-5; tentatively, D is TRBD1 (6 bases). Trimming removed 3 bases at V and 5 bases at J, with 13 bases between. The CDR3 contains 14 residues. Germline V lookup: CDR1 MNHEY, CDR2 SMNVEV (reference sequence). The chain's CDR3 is CASSFTGFRETQYF. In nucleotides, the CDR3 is TGTGCCAGCAGTTTCACAGGGTTCCGGGAGACCCAGTACTTC.

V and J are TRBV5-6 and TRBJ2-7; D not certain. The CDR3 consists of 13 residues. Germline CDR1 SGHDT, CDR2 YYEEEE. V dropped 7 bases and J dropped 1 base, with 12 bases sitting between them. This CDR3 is CASARDGSYEQYV. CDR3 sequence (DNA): TGTGCCAGCGCTAGGGATGGGTCCTACGAGCAGTACGTC.

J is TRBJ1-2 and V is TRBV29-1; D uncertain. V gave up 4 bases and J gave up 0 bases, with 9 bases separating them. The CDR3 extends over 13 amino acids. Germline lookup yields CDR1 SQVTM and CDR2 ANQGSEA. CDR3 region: CSVGYSSNYGYTF. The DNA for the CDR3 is TGCAGCGTTGGCTACAGTTCTAACTATGGCTACACCTTC.

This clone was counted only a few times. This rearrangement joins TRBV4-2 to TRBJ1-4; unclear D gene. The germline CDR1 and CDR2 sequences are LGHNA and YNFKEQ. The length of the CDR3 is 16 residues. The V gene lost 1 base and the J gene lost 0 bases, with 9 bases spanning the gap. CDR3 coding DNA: TGTGCCAGCAGCCAAGGAGGGCCCCCAACTAATGAAAAACTGTTTTTT. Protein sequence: CASSQGGPPTNEKLFF.

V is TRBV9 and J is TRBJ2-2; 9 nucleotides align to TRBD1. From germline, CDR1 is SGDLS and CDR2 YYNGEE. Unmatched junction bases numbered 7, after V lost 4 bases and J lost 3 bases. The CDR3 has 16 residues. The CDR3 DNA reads TGTGCCAGCAGCCCAGGACAGGGGCGAGACACCGGGGAGCTGTTTTTT. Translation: CASSPGQGRDTGELFF.

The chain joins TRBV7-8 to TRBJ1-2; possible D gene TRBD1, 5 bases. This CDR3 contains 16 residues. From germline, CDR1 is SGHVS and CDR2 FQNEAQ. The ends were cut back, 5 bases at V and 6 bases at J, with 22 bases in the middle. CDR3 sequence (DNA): TGTGCCAGCAGCACCGAGGCCCAGGGAGCCGTACATGGCTACACCTTC. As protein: CASSTEAQGAVHGYTF.

The DNA for the CDR3 is TGTGCCAGCAGCCAAGAGGGGACATCTTACTACGAGCAGTACTTC. It translates to CASSQEGTSYYEQYF. The rearrangement joins TRBV4-2 to TRBJ2-7, with a tentative D call TRBD1 (6 bases). Germline V gene sequence: CDR1 LGHNA, CDR2 YNFKEQ. Deletions cut 0 bases from V and 3 bases from J, with 12 bases between. CDR3 length: 15 residues.

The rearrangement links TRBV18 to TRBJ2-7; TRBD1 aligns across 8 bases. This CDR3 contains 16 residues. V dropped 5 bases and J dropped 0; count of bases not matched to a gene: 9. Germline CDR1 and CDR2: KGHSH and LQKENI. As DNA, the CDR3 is TGTGCCAGCTCATCCCAGGACAGGGCAAGCTCCTACGAGCAGTACGTC. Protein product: CASSSQDRASSYEQYV.

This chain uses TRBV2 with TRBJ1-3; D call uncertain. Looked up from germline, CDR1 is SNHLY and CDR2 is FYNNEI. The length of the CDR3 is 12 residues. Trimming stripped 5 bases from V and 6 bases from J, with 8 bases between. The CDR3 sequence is CASSRQANTIYF. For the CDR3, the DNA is TGTGCCAGCAGTCGGCAGGCAAACACCATATATTTT.